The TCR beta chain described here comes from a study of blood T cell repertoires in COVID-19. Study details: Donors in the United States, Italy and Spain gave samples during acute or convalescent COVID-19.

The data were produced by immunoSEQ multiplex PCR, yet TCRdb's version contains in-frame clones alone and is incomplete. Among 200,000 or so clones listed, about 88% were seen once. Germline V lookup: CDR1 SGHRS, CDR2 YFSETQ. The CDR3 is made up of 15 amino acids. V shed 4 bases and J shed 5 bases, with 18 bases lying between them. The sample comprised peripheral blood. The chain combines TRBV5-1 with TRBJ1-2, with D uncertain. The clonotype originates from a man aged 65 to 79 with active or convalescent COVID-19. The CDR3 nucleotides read TGCGCCAGCAGCCTACTCGGGTCTCCGGGGTATGGCTACACCTTC. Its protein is CASSLLGSPGYGYTF.